These 32 T cell receptor beta chains share one sample of origin, sequenced in a study of T cells after yellow fever vaccination. TCRdb processed the 5' RACE reads anew with MiXCR; each CDR3 protein has one entry. The sample contains approximately 74,000 distinct CDR3 sequences, approximately 6.2% of which appear only once. The material sequenced was CD4+ T cells sorted from PBMCs, taken less than 16 days after the first yellow fever vaccination. The receptors here all came from a man aged 18-30 years who received the YFV17D yellow fever vaccine.

There are many counts of this clonotype. V usage is TRBV9 and J usage is TRBJ1-1, with no clear D. CDR1 and CDR2 from the germline V gene are SGDLS and YYNGEE. Trimming removed 0 bases from V and 2 bases from J, with 8 bases in between. This CDR3 has 14 amino acids. CDR3 amino acids: CASSVAPENTEAFF. The CDR3, as DNA: TGTGCCAGCAGCGTAGCCCCAGAAAACACTGAAGCTTTCTTT.

This clonotype was seen ten or more times. The V and J genes are TRBV6-5 and TRBJ1-1, with 8 bases matching TRBD1. The CDR3 length is 14 residues. Per the germline V gene, CDR1 is MNHEY and CDR2 is SVGAGI. J gave up 5 bases and V 2 bases, and 4 bases lay outside the gene matches. The CDR3 here is CASSYHGTGTEAFF. The CDR3 coding sequence is TGTGCCAGCAGTTACCACGGGACAGGAACTGAAGCTTTCTTT.

This clonotype was seen repeatedly, ten times or more. The chain links TRBV10-3 to TRBJ2-5, with 8 nucleotides matching TRBD1. The germline gives CDR1 ENHRY, CDR2 SYGVKD. This CDR3 contains 13 residues. V dropped 4 bases and J dropped 5; count of bases not matched to a gene: 3. CDR3 nucleotides: TGTGCCATCAGTGGGACAGGGTTGGAGACCCAGTACTTC. It translates to CAISGTGLETQYF.

The sample holds many counts of this clonotype. This sequence joins TRBV20-1 and TRBJ2-3, with 7 bases lining up with TRBD2. Unmatched junction bases numbered 6, after V lost 5 bases and J lost 7 bases. The CDR3 is 12 residues long. Germline lookup yields CDR1 DFQATT and CDR2 SNEGSKA (reference sequence). The CDR3 DNA follows: TGCAGTGCTCTGGGGGGGTGGTATACGCAGTATTTT. This encodes CSALGGWYTQYF.

This clonotype was observed many times. The chain employs TRBV10-3 and TRBJ1-1; D might be TRBD1 (5 bases). CDR3 size: 12 residues. The germline gives CDR1 ENHRY, CDR2 SYGVKD. The V gene lost 8 bases and the J gene lost 3 bases, with 10 bases spanning the gap. The CDR3 reads CAIGRADTEAFF. The CDR3 bases are TGTGCCATCGGCAGGGCGGACACTGAAGCTTTCTTT.

This clonotype was recorded only once. A much larger clone lies a single base off, so this may be a read error. The V call is TRBV12-3 or TRBV12-4, the J call TRBJ2-5; 8 bases map to TRBD1. This CDR3 is 13 amino acids long. The trim removed 3 bases at V and 5 bases at J, leaving 2 bases unmatched. In DNA form, the CDR3 reads TGTGCCAGCAGTTTCAGGGGGCGGGAGACCCAGTACTTC. This encodes CASSFRGRETQYF.

This clonotype has ten or more counts. V gene TRBV29-1 combines with J gene TRBJ2-3; 13 positions match TRBD2. Germline trimming cut 6 bases from V and 1 base from J; bases unmatched to any gene: 4. CDR1 is SQVTM, CDR2 ANQGSEA, per germline. CDR3 size: 15 residues. The CDR3 spells CSVNGLAGGTDTQYF. CDR3 coding DNA: TGCAGCGTCAATGGACTAGCGGGGGGCACAGATACGCAGTATTTT.

There are many counts of this clonotype. The gene calls are TRBV27 and TRBJ1-5; 12 bases align to TRBD1. Germline lookup yields CDR1 MNHEY and CDR2 SMNVEV (reference sequence). CDR3 length: 15 residues. Unmatched junction bases numbered 16, after V lost 7 bases and J lost 15 bases. In DNA, the CDR3 is TGTGCCAGCATACGCACGGGACAGGGGGCTACAGGTAGGCATTTT. This encodes CASIRTGQGATGRHF.

This clonotype has ten or more counts. The rearrangement uses TRBV20-1 and TRBJ2-3; D not certain. V lost 6 bases and J lost 4, with 17 bases in between. This CDR3 region has 14 residues. The germline V gene has CDR1 DFQATT and CDR2 SNEGSKA (reference sequence). The CDR3 DNA is TGCAGTGCCCAACCCCCTGCGCCATCAGATACGCAGTATTTT. Encoded protein: CSAQPPAPSDTQYF.

This clonotype was seen at least ten times. V gene TRBV12-3 or TRBV12-4 combines with J gene TRBJ2-3; D not certain. The CDR3 extends over 14 amino acids. Trimming took off 2 bases at V and 6 bases at J, with 12 bases between the two ends. CDR3 bases: TGTGCCAGCAGTTTATTTCTAGTTTCCGATACGCAGTATTTT. This translates into CASSLFLVSDTQYF.

This clonotype was observed at least ten times. This chain joins TRBV5-1 and TRBJ2-7, with unresolved D. From germline, CDR1 is SGHRS and CDR2 YFSETQ. This CDR3 spans 14 amino acids. Trimming cost V 4 bases and J 3 bases, with 14 bases left between them. This CDR3 is CASSAAPGHYEQYV. The CDR3 DNA follows: TGCGCCAGCAGCGCGGCCCCGGGTCACTACGAGCAGTACGTC.

This clonotype was observed at least ten times. The V gene is TRBV20-1, the J gene TRBJ2-2; D not resolved. The CDR3 spans 14 residues. Trimming removed 0 bases at V and 5 bases at J, with 10 bases between. Per the germline V gene, CDR1 is DFQATT and CDR2 is SNEGSKA (reference sequence). The CDR3 nucleotides are TGCAGTGCTAGAGATCTGGAACCGACCGGGGAGCTGTTTTTT. Its translation is CSARDLEPTGELFF.

Note on this clonotype: This may arise from a read error, as a much more abundant clone is one base away. This chain joins TRBV6-5 and TRBJ1-1; D is unclear. The CDR3 length is 15 residues. Per the germline V gene, CDR1 is MNHEY and CDR2 is SVGAGI. As DNA, the CDR3 is TGTGCCAGCAGTTACAACAGTCTCTGGAACACTGGAGCTTTCTTT. Translating it yields CASSYNSLWNTGAFF.

This clonotype was detected many times. The chain is built from TRBV20-1 and TRBJ2-2, with no clear D. Germline assignment: CDR1 DFQATT and CDR2 SNEGSKA (reference sequence). The V and J ends lost 5 bases and 6 bases respectively, with 16 bases between them. There are 14 residues in the CDR3. In nucleotides, the CDR3 is TGCAGTGCTCTTAAGGGAAGGGTCGCCGGGGAGCTGTTTTTT. It yields the protein CSALKGRVAGELFF.

This clonotype has a count of ten or more. V is TRBV27 and J is TRBJ1-6; TRBD1 is a possible D gene (5 bases). The V end was cut by 5 bases, the J end by 7 bases, with 12 bases between. This CDR3 is 14 amino acids long. Germline values: CDR1 MNHEY, CDR2 SMNVEV (reference sequence). CDR3 sequence: CASSAGRANSPLHF. The CDR3 DNA reads as TGTGCCAGCAGTGCCGGCAGGGCGAATTCACCCCTCCACTTT.

Ten or more counts support this clonotype. The V gene is TRBV15, the J gene TRBJ2-3; unclear D gene. The V and J ends lost 2 bases and 2 bases respectively, with 5 bases between them. The CDR3 totals 13 residues. Germline CDR1 reads LNHNV; CDR2 reads YYDKDF (reference sequence). As DNA, the CDR3 is TGTGCCACCAGCAGACGGCCCACAGATACGCAGTATTTT. Translating gives CATSRRPTDTQYF.

This clonotype showed up many times. The chain links TRBV12-3 or TRBV12-4 to TRBJ2-1; no definite D call. The CDR3 loop spans 12 amino acids. Trimming left V 5 bases short and J 12 bases short, with 14 bases between. The CDR3 loop is CASSRSLGVQFF. The CDR3 coding sequence is TGTGCCAGCAGTCGGTCCCTTGGGGTGCAGTTCTTC.

This clonotype was detected ten times or more. The V and J genes are TRBV29-1 and TRBJ1-4, with D possibly being TRBD1 (6 bases). CDR1 is SQVTM and CDR2 is ANQGSEA in the germline V gene. The CDR3 contains 12 residues. Trimming removed 4 bases at V and 10 bases at J, with 13 bases between. The CDR3 loop reads CSVGGPRGKLFF. The CDR3 nucleotides are TGCAGCGTTGGGGGGCCCCGAGGAAAACTGTTTTTT.

The chain joins TRBV4-1 to TRBJ2-5; TRBD2 agrees at 8 bases. V lost 1 base to trimming and J lost 2 bases; unmatched junction nucleotides: 9. The CDR3 length is 17 residues. The V gene's germline CDR1 is MGHRA and CDR2 YSYEKL. The CDR3 reads CASSQAPKRGPQETQYF. DNA of the CDR3: TGCGCCAGCAGCCAAGCGCCCAAGCGGGGGCCACAAGAGACCCAGTACTTC.

This clonotype was observed many times. The V call is TRBV3-1, the J call TRBJ2-5; 7 positions match TRBD1. The junction had 5 bases not matched to a gene; V was cut back by 0 bases and J by 4 bases. The germline CDR1 and CDR2 sequences are LGHDT and YNNKEL (reference sequence). The CDR3 covers 15 residues. Here the CDR3 reads CASSQDLQGVETQYF. The CDR3 DNA follows: TGTGCCAGCAGCCAAGATCTGCAGGGGGTAGAGACCCAGTACTTC.

This clonotype was observed at least ten times. The V call is TRBV5-1, the J call TRBJ2-1; D gene unclear. V gave up 2 bases and J gave up 8 bases, with 8 bases separating them. CDR3 length equals 12 residues. Germline CDR1 is SGHRS and CDR2 is YFSETQ. The CDR3 nucleotides are TGCGCCAGCAGCTTCGCCACCGATGAGCAGTTCTTC. Its protein is CASSFATDEQFF. The full variable domain, with the rest looked up from reference TRBV5-1 and TRBJ2-1, is KAGVTQTPRYLIKTRGQQVTLSCSPISGHRSVSWYQQTPGQGLQFLFEYFSETQRNKGNFPGRFSGRQFSNSRSEMNVSTLELGDSALYLCASSFATDEQFFGPGTRLTVL.

This clonotype showed up many times. The V call is TRBV5-1, the J call TRBJ1-6, with a tentative D call TRBD1 (5 bases). This CDR3 comprises 15 residues. Trimming stripped 0 bases from V and 9 bases from J, with 13 bases between. Germline values: CDR1 SGHRS, CDR2 YFSETQ. CDR3 amino acids: CASSLAGTGRSPLHF. CDR3 DNA sequence: TGCGCCAGCAGCTTGGCCGGTACAGGCCGTTCACCCCTCCACTTT. Full variable domain (outside the CDR3, taken from reference TRBV5-1 and TRBJ1-6): KAGVTQTPRYLIKTRGQQVTLSCSPISGHRSVSWYQQTPGQGLQFLFEYFSETQRNKGNFPGRFSGRQFSNSRSEMNVSTLELGDSALYLCASSLAGTGRSPLHFGNGTRLTVT.

There are many counts of this clonotype. The V and J genes are TRBV10-3 and TRBJ2-3; a weak D match, TRBD2 (7 bases). The V gene's germline CDR1 is ENHRY and CDR2 SYGVKD. V dropped 4 bases and J dropped 6 bases, with 17 bases sitting between them. This CDR3 spans 15 amino acids. The DNA for the CDR3 is TGTGCCATCAGTGGGGGTGGGCGCGGGGGCGATACGCAGTATTTT. It codes for CAISGGGRGGDTQYF.

This clonotype was found many times. The chain joins TRBV4-3 to TRBJ2-3; D call uncertain. CDR1 is LGHNA, CDR2 YSLEER, per germline. Trimming removed 1 base at V and 6 bases at J, with 11 bases between. The CDR3 covers 14 residues. CDR3 loop: CASSQGRLADTQYF. In DNA, the CDR3 is TGCGCCAGCAGCCAAGGACGGCTCGCGGATACGCAGTATTTT.

This clonotype occurred many times. The chain has TRBV7-2 and TRBJ2-2, with 8 bases that match TRBD2. There are 16 residues in the CDR3. V shed 3 bases and J 4 bases; nucleotides not matched to a gene: 7. Germline assignment: CDR1 SGHTA and CDR2 FQGNSA. The CDR3 is CASSLGLAGGTGELFF. For the CDR3, the DNA is TGTGCCAGCAGCTTGGGCCTAGCGGGCGGCACCGGGGAGCTGTTTTTT.

This clonotype was detected many times. The V gene is TRBV14, the J gene TRBJ1-2; 11 bases match TRBD1. J was trimmed by 4 bases and V by 3 bases; bases with no gene match: 4. CDR3 length: 15 amino acids. CDR1 is SGHDN, CDR2 FVKESK, per germline. CDR3 region: CASSQGTGGFYGYTF. Here the CDR3 DNA reads TGTGCCAGCAGCCAGGGGACAGGGGGATTCTATGGCTACACCTTC.

This clonotype came up many times. This chain joins TRBV15 and TRBJ2-2; TRBD2 is a possible D gene (6 bases). Germline V gives CDR1 LNHNV, CDR2 YYDKDF (reference sequence). With 1 base removed from V and 6 bases from J, the gap between germline ends came to 18 bases. This CDR3 region has 17 residues. The CDR3 loop reads CATSRGAHAGSAGELFF. CDR3 DNA: TGTGCCACCAGCAGAGGCGCGCACGCGGGGTCGGCCGGGGAGCTGTTTTTT.

This clonotype appeared many times. The chain links TRBV4-3 to TRBJ1-2; TRBD1 agrees at 7 bases. V lost 0 bases and J lost 4; bases outside the gene matches: 8. Germline lookup yields CDR1 LGHNA and CDR2 YSLEER. This CDR3 contains 16 residues. The CDR3 DNA reads as TGCGCCAGCAGCCAAGACGACAGGGCCAACGTCTATGGCTACACCTTC. Amino acid sequence: CASSQDDRANVYGYTF.

At least ten counts were recorded for this clonotype. This chain connects TRBV7-2 to TRBJ2-1, with D unresolved. The length of the CDR3 is 12 residues. Deletions cut 2 bases from V and 8 bases from J, with 7 bases between. The germline V gene has CDR1 SGHTA and CDR2 FQGNSA. In nucleotides, the CDR3 is TGTGCCAGCAGCTTATTGAGCTATGAGCAGTTCTTC. Translating it yields CASSLLSYEQFF.

This clonotype has ten or more counts. The chain carries TRBV11-2 and TRBJ2-7, with 9 bases fitting TRBD1. V lost 4 bases and J lost 5; bases outside the gene matches: 18. The CDR3 runs to 18 residues. The germline V gene has CDR1 SGHAT and CDR2 FQNNGV. The chain's CDR3 is CASSSHPYPGQGSNEQYF. DNA of the CDR3: TGTGCCAGCAGCTCACACCCTTATCCGGGACAGGGATCGAACGAGCAGTACTTC.

This clonotype is a singleton in its sample. This sequence may be a read error, since a much larger clone differs from it by one base. The V gene is TRBV7-2, the J gene TRBJ1-5, with D possibly TRBD1 on 5 matching bases. The V end was cut by 5 bases, the J end by 3 bases, with 11 bases between. Germline-derived CDR1 and CDR2 are SGHTA and FQGNSA. The CDR3 contains 14 residues. The DNA for the CDR3 is TGTGCCAGCAGCCCCCGGGACTCCAATCAGCCCCAGCATTTT. As protein: CASSPRDSNQPQHF. The full variable domain, in which reference TRBV7-2 and TRBJ1-5 provide the parts outside the CDR3, is GAGVSQSPSNKVTEKGKDVELRCDPISGHTALYWYRQSLGQGLEFLIYFQGNSAPDKSGLPSDRFSAERTGGSVSTLTIQRTQQEDSAVYLCASSPRDSNQPQHFGDGTRLSIL.

Ten or more counts support this clonotype. The chain couples TRBV4-2 to TRBJ2-5; 12 bases map to TRBD2. V trimming: 2 bases; J trimming: 4 bases; junction bases outside the gene matches: 2. The CDR3 is 15 residues long. Germline-derived CDR1 and CDR2 are LGHNA and YNFKEQ. CDR3 DNA sequence: TGTGCCAGCAGCCAACCACTAGCGGGAGGAGAGACCCAGTACTTC. Translation: CASSQPLAGGETQYF.